The 30 T cell receptor beta chains in this list originate from one sample, sequenced in a study of T cell changes during pregnancy in multiple sclerosis. The table came from immunoSEQ multiplex PCR; TCRdb's copy has only in-frame clones and leaves some out. Of 35,000 to 50,000 clones listed, 70% to 90% are singletons. Sequenced material: CD4+ T cells from peripheral blood mononuclear cells, taken after pregnancy. Every receptor here comes from a female donor with multiple sclerosis, enrolled in a pregnancy study.

This clone was picked up a small number of times. The CDR3 sequence: CASRLGRGLYEQYF. CDR3 bases: TGTGCCAGCAGGCTCGGGAGGGGCCTGTACGAGCAGTACTTC. The chain joins TRBV28 to TRBJ2-7, with 8 positions matching TRBD2. The CDR3 covers 14 residues. Per the germline V gene, CDR1 is MDHEN and CDR2 is SYDVKM. The V gene end was trimmed by 6 bases and the J gene end by 4 bases; junction bases not matched to a gene: 8.

This clone has a single count. The genes are TRBV19 and TRBJ2-7; weak D call: TRBD2 (5 bases). V was cut by 3 bases and J by 3 bases, with 12 bases left in between. This CDR3 region has 14 residues. Germline CDR1 LNHDA, CDR2 SQIVND (reference sequence). The CDR3 region has the DNA TGTGCCAGTAGTATTTCCCCGAGGGACTACGAGCAGTACTTC. Protein sequence: CASSISPRDYEQYF.

The chain recombines TRBV14 with TRBJ1-2, with 7 bases that match TRBD1. Germline V gene lookup returns CDR1 SGHDN and CDR2 FVKESK. Trimming removed 1 base from V and 5 bases from J; junction bases left unmatched: 1. The CDR3 loop spans 13 amino acids. CDR3 DNA: TGTGCCAGCAGCCAAGGACAGGGATATGGCTACACCTTC. The encoded protein is CASSQGQGYGYTF.

The chain combines TRBV28 with TRBJ1-4; TRBD1 is a possible D gene (5 bases). The CDR3 runs to 16 residues. V lost 7 bases, J lost 2 bases, and 17 bases lay in between. Germline loops: CDR1 MDHEN, CDR2 SYDVKM. CDR3 loop: CASNSLGAGTNEKLFF. The DNA of the CDR3 is TGTGCCAGCAATTCCCTAGGGGCCGGGACTAATGAAAAACTGTTTTTT.

The V call is TRBV6-4, the J call TRBJ1-1; tentative D call: TRBD1 (6 bases). Trimming left V 5 bases short and J 1 base short, with 11 bases between. The length of the CDR3 is 14 residues. Germline V gene sequence: CDR1 MRHNA, CDR2 SNTAGT. The CDR3 loop is CASSTQGRNTEAFF. The CDR3 nucleotides read TGTGCCAGCAGTACCCAGGGGAGGAACACTGAAGCTTTCTTT.

The chain couples TRBV2 to TRBJ2-2; the D gene is possibly TRBD2 (6 bases). Trimming pared 6 bases from V and 9 bases from J, leaving 11 bases between. Germline V lookup: CDR1 SNHLY, CDR2 FYNNEI. The CDR3 loop spans 12 amino acids. CDR3 region: CASRASVRELFF. The DNA of the CDR3 is TGTGCCAGCAGAGCTAGCGTTCGGGAGCTGTTTTTT.

The chain uses TRBV27 and TRBJ1-1, with D tentatively TRBD1 (5 bases). CDR1 is MNHEY, CDR2 SMNVEV, per germline (reference sequence). This CDR3 region has 16 residues. The V and J ends lost 2 bases and 0 bases respectively, with 13 bases between them. CDR3 bases: TGTGCCAGCAGTTTAGGTAGGGGCAGCATGAACACTGAAGCTTTCTTT. As protein: CASSLGRGSMNTEAFF.

The V gene is TRBV5-1, the J gene TRBJ2-7; TRBD2 might be the D (7 bases). The V end lost 1 base, the J end lost 3 bases, and 11 bases lay between the germline ends. CDR1 and CDR2 (germline): SGHRS, YFSETQ. The CDR3 has 14 residues. The CDR3 DNA reads as TGCGCCAGCAGCTTGAACGGGGGGCTCTACGAGCAGTACTTC. This sequence encodes CASSLNGGLYEQYF.

The J gene is TRBJ1-4, the V gene TRBV7-9; tentative D call: TRBD1 (6 bases). The CDR3 length is 14 residues. V lost 5 bases and J 5 bases, leaving 12 bases between the germline ends. Germline V gene data show CDR1 as SEHNR and CDR2 as FQNEAQ (reference sequence). In nucleotides, the CDR3 is TGTGCCAGCAGCCGTCGGACAGAGAATGAAAAACTGTTTTTT. It specifies CASSRRTENEKLFF.

The chain links TRBV4-1 to TRBJ2-7; 8 bases line up with TRBD1. V lost 4 bases to trimming and J lost 0 bases; unmatched junction nucleotides: 5. Germline-derived CDR1 and CDR2 are MGHRA and YSYEKL. The CDR3 covers 15 residues. The CDR3 sequence is CASSRTQGGSYEQYF. The CDR3, as DNA: TGCGCCAGCAGCCGAACACAGGGGGGCTCCTACGAGCAGTACTTC.

This clone was seen more than once but under ten times. The chain employs TRBV28 and TRBJ1-2; D is possibly TRBD1 (5 bases). The CDR3 runs to 15 residues. CDR1 and CDR2 (germline): MDHEN, SYDVKM. The germline V and J ends were trimmed by 5 bases and 3 bases, with 16 bases remaining between them. CDR3 sequence: CASSPVGARDYGYTF. DNA of the CDR3: TGTGCCAGCAGTCCCGTAGGGGCGCGAGACTATGGCTACACCTTC.

The chain employs TRBV27 and TRBJ2-7; 10 nucleotides line up with TRBD2. The CDR3 covers 16 residues. Germline V gene data show CDR1 as MNHEY and CDR2 as SMNVEV (reference sequence). The V segment lost 8 bases and the J segment 4 bases; nucleotides outside the gene matches: 14. CDR3 loop: CASRRDQAGGQYEQYF. In nucleotides, the CDR3 is TGTGCCAGCCGAAGAGACCAAGCGGGAGGGCAATACGAGCAGTACTTC.

In this sample, this clone turned up a few times. This chain uses TRBV11-2 with TRBJ2-7; 9 positions agree with TRBD1. The CDR3 is 14 amino acids. Germline CDR1 reads SGHAT; CDR2 reads FQNNGV. V was clipped by 4 bases and J by 4 bases; unmatched bases: 5. CDR3 loop: CASSSGQGRYEQYF. As DNA, the CDR3 is TGTGCCAGCAGCTCAGGACAGGGGAGATACGAGCAGTACTTC.

The chain is built from TRBV4-3 and TRBJ1-4; D possibly corresponds to TRBD1 (5 bases). The germline CDR1 and CDR2 sequences are LGHNA and YSLEER. V gave up 6 bases and J gave up 4 bases, with 12 bases separating them. This CDR3 spans 14 amino acids. CDR3 DNA sequence: TGCGCCAGCAGTCTACAGGAGAATAATGAAAAACTGTTTTTT. This gives the protein CASSLQENNEKLFF.

This clone appeared a few times. The genes are TRBV29-1 and TRBJ1-1, with 8 bases aligning to TRBD1. The ends lost 7 bases at V and 8 bases at J; junction bases unmatched: 9. The CDR3 has 12 amino acids. Germline CDR1 and CDR2: SQVTM and ANQGSEA. In DNA, the CDR3 is TGCAGCGCTGGGACAGGAGGGACCGAAGCTTTCTTT. It yields the protein CSAGTGGTEAFF.

Details on this clone: This same CDR3 is encoded by further DNA sequences in the sample. The chain employs TRBV5-5 and TRBJ1-3; D is ambiguous. CDR3 size: 14 residues. The germline V and J ends were trimmed by 0 bases and 2 bases, with 6 bases remaining between them. Germline loops: CDR1 SGHKS, CDR2 YYEKEE (reference sequence). CDR3 nucleotides: TGTGCCAGCAGCTTGGCAGGCCCTGGAAACACCATATATTTT. Its protein product is CASSLAGPGNTIYF. Using reference TRBV5-5 and TRBJ1-3 for the parts outside the CDR3, the full variable domain is DAGVTQSPTHLIKTRGQQVTLRCSPISGHKSVSWYQQVLGQGPQFIFQYYEKEERGRGNFPDRFSARQFPNYSSELNVNALLLGDSALYLCASSLAGPGNTIYFGEGSWLTVV.

The gene calls are TRBV28 and TRBJ2-1; D uncertain. The CDR3 has 13 amino acids. Germline-derived CDR1 and CDR2 are MDHEN and SYDVKM. The V gene lost 2 bases and the J gene lost 4 bases, with 6 bases spanning the gap. CDR3 DNA: TGTGCCAGCAGTTTACGGTTATACAATGAGCAGTTCTTC. Amino acid sequence: CASSLRLYNEQFF. Filled out from reference TRBV28 and TRBJ2-1, the complete variable domain reads DVKVTQSSRYLVKRTGEKVFLECVQDMDHENMFWYRQDPGLGLRLIYFSYDVKMKEKGDIPEGYSVSREKKERFSLILESASTNQTSMYLCASSLRLYNEQFFGPGTRLTVL.

The gene calls are TRBV6-5 and TRBJ1-1; 7 bases agree with TRBD1. Germline lookup yields CDR1 MNHEY and CDR2 SVGAGI. Trimming at V came to 7 bases and at J to 1 base, leaving 6 bases not matched to a gene. The CDR3 contains 14 residues. The CDR3 loop is CASTAGQQNTEAFF. In DNA form, the CDR3 reads TGTGCCAGCACGGCGGGACAGCAGAACACTGAAGCTTTCTTT.

This chain joins TRBV28 and TRBJ2-7, with D perhaps matching TRBD1 (6 bases). Trimming shortened V by 6 bases and J by 4 bases, and 16 bases separated the two germline ends. The germline V gene has CDR1 MDHEN and CDR2 SYDVKM. This CDR3 contains 14 residues. The CDR3 DNA follows: TGTGCCAGCAGCCCCCAGGGGAGAGCTTACGAGCAGTACTTC. Encoded protein: CASSPQGRAYEQYF.

The J gene is TRBJ2-2, the V gene TRBV11-1; 10 bases are a match to TRBD1. The V and J ends lost 5 bases and 5 bases, in that order; junction bases with no gene match: 8. Germline V gives CDR1 SGHAT, CDR2 FQDESV (reference sequence). The CDR3 extends over 16 amino acids. CDR3 loop: CASSLGQGVRTGELFF. As DNA, the CDR3 is TGTGCCAGCAGCCTCGGACAGGGGGTGAGAACCGGGGAGCTGTTTTTT.

This rearrangement joins TRBV7-2 to TRBJ2-5; 12 nucleotides agree with TRBD2. The CDR3 loop spans 15 amino acids. With 5 bases clipped from V and 2 bases from J, the junction kept 3 bases outside the gene matches. CDR1 is SGHTA, CDR2 FQGNSA, per germline. The CDR3 region has the DNA TGTGCCAGCAGCCGGGGGACTAGCGGGCAAGAGACCCAGTACTTC. It specifies CASSRGTSGQETQYF. The whole variable domain, remainder taken from reference TRBV7-2 and TRBJ2-5, is GAGVSQSPSNKVTEKGKDVELRCDPISGHTALYWYRQSLGQGLEFLIYFQGNSAPDKSGLPSDRFSAERTGGSVSTLTIQRTQQEDSAVYLCASSRGTSGQETQYFGPGTRLLVL.

The rearrangement links TRBV12-5 to TRBJ2-7; a weak D match, TRBD1 (6 bases). Germline V gives CDR1 LGHNT, CDR2 FRNRAP. The V gene lost 1 base and the J gene lost 6 bases, with 19 bases spanning the gap. This CDR3 is 16 amino acids long. CDR3: CASGLGVWTARPEQYF. DNA for the CDR3: TGTGCTAGTGGTTTGGGGGTCTGGACAGCCCGTCCCGAGCAGTACTTC.

The V gene is TRBV10-3, the J gene TRBJ2-1; 7 bases match TRBD1. Germline CDR1 is ENHRY and CDR2 is SYGVKD. The CDR3 covers 13 residues. Germline trimming cut 6 bases from V and 10 bases from J; bases unmatched to any gene: 9. In nucleotides, the CDR3 is TGTGCCATCAGCCCCGGGACAGAGGACGAGCAGTTCTTC. This encodes CAISPGTEDEQFF.

This sequence joins TRBV29-1 and TRBJ1-1; the D gene is possibly TRBD1 (6 bases). V was clipped by 6 bases and J by 4 bases, with 6 bases between them. CDR3 length: 10 amino acids. Looked up from germline, CDR1 is SQVTM and CDR2 is ANQGSEA. DNA for the CDR3: TGCAGCGTGGGGGCCACTGAAGCTTTCTTT. Translating gives CSVGATEAFF. Full variable domain (remainder filled in from reference TRBV29-1 and TRBJ1-1): SAVISQKPSRDICQRGTSLTIQCQVDSQVTMMFWYRQQPGQSLTLIATANQGSEATYESGFVIDKFPISRPNLTFSTLTVSNMSPEDSSIYLCSVGATEAFFGQGTRLTVV.

V and J are TRBV12-5 and TRBJ1-1; D gene ambiguous. Germline V CDR1 and CDR2: LGHNT, FRNRAP. Trimming stripped 0 bases from V and 2 bases from J, with 10 bases between. The CDR3 has 15 amino acids. CDR3 in amino acids: CASGLVLGPNTEAFF. CDR3 DNA sequence: TGTGCTAGTGGTTTGGTACTTGGGCCCAACACTGAAGCTTTCTTT.

The J gene is TRBJ2-5, the V gene TRBV5-6; D might be TRBD1 (6 bases). V was shortened by 4 bases and J by 4 bases, with 17 bases between the two germline ends. CDR3 length equals 15 residues. Germline V gene lookup returns CDR1 SGHDT and CDR2 YYEEEE. Here the CDR3 DNA reads TGTGCCAGCAGCCCGGACAGACTCTGGGGAGAGACCCAGTACTTC. It is translated as CASSPDRLWGETQYF.

The V and J genes are TRBV7-2 and TRBJ1-2; TRBD1 agrees at 7 bases. This CDR3 has 14 amino acids. Germline values: CDR1 SGHTA, CDR2 FQGNSA. The V gene end was trimmed by 7 bases and the J gene end by 1 base; junction bases not matched to a gene: 6. The CDR3 sequence: CASTPDRRNYGYTF. In DNA form, the CDR3 reads TGTGCCAGCACCCCGGACAGGCGTAACTATGGCTACACCTTC.

J is TRBJ2-5 and V is TRBV19, with 8 bases identical to TRBD2. V shed 9 bases and J 1 base; nucleotides not matched to a gene: 7. CDR1 and CDR2 from the germline V gene are LNHDA and SQIVND (reference sequence). The CDR3 runs 14 residues. CDR3 sequence reads: CASCPGTSQETQYF. In nucleotides, the CDR3 is TGTGCCAGCTGTCCTGGGACTAGCCAAGAGACCCAGTACTTC. Full variable domain (missing parts from reference TRBV19 and TRBJ2-5): DGGITQSPKYLFRKEGQNVTLSCEQNLNHDAMYWYRQDPGQGLRLIYYSQIVNDFQKGDIAEGYSVSREKKESFPLTVTSAQKNPTAFYLCASCPGTSQETQYFGPGTRLLVL.

This chain uses TRBV6-5 with TRBJ1-1; D not certain. The CDR3 loop spans 15 amino acids. Germline CDR1 and CDR2: MNHEY and SVGAGI. The germline V and J ends were trimmed by 6 bases and 4 bases, with 18 bases remaining between them. The CDR3 DNA follows: TGTGCCAGCAGACCCAGAGGGTCAGGTGGCACTGAAGCTTTCTTT. This translates into CASRPRGSGGTEAFF.

This rearrangement joins TRBV11-2 to TRBJ2-2; D is undetermined. This CDR3 contains 14 residues. The V end lost 2 bases, the J end lost 3 bases, and 7 bases lay between the germline ends. Germline lookup yields CDR1 SGHAT and CDR2 FQNNGV. CDR3 sequence reads: CASSLRSYTGELFF. The DNA for the CDR3 is TGTGCCAGCAGCTTAAGGAGCTACACCGGGGAGCTGTTTTTT.